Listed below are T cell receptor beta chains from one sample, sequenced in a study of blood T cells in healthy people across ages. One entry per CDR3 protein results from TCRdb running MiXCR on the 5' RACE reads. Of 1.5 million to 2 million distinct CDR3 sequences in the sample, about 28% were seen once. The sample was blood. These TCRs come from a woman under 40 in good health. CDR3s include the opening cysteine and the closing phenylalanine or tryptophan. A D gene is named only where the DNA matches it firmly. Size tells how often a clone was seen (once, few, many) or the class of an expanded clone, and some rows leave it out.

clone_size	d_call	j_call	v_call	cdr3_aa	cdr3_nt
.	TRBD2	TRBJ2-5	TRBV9	CASSLGAGVRETQYF	TGTGCCAGCAGCTTAGGAGCGGGAGTAAGGGAGACCCAGTACTTC
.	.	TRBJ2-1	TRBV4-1	CASSLREQHNEQFF	TGCGCCAGCAGCCTCCGGGAACAGCACAATGAGCAGTTCTTC
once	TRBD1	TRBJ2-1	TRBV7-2	CASSAGTGHPNYKQFF	TGTGCCAGCAGCGCGGGGACAGGGCACCCCAATTACAAGCAGTTCTTC
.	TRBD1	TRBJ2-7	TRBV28	CASSQDRGQYF	TGTGCCAGCAGCCAAGACAGGGGGCAGTACTTC
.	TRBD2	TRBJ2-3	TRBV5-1	CASSPIERGAYTDTQYF	TGCGCCAGCAGCCCGATTGAGCGGGGGGCTTACACAGATACGCAGTATTTT
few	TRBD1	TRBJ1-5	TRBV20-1	CSALSGGGQPQHF	TGCAGTGCGTTATCAGGGGGCGGACAGCCCCAGCATTTT
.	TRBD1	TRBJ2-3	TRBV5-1	CASSLPGQADTQYF	TGCGCCAGCAGCTTACCGGGACAGGCAGATACGCAGTATTTT
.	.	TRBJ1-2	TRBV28	CASSIPGGGDYGYTF	TGTGCCAGCAGCATCCCCGGCGGGGGGGACTATGGCTACACCTTC
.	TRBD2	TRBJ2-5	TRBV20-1	CSARDPSGVETQYF	TGCAGTGCTAGAGACCCTAGCGGGGTTGAGACCCAGTACTTC
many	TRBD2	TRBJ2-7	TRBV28	CASSLKSAGAYEQYF	TGTGCCAGCAGTTTAAAATCAGCGGGAGCTTACGAGCAGTACTTC
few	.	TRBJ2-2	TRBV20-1	CSASHRANTGELFF	TGCAGTGCTAGCCACAGGGCGAACACCGGGGAGCTGTTTTTT
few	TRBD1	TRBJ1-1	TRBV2	CASVLELGQMTPNTEAFF	TGTGCCAGCGTACTAGAACTGGGACAGATGACCCCGAACACTGAAGCTTTCTTT
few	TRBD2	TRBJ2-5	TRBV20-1	CSSAGTSARETQYF	TGCAGCTCAGCCGGGACTAGCGCTCGGGAGACCCAGTACTTC
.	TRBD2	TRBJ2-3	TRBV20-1	CSASRRTGTSAIDTQYF	TGCAGTGCTAGCCGACGCACCGGGACTAGCGCTATAGATACGCAGTATTTT
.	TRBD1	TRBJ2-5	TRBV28	CVDGGTGSKTQYF	TGTGTGGACGGGGGGACAGGGTCGAAGACCCAGTACTTC
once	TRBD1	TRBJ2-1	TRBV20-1	CSARPPQGSEETQFF	TGCAGTGCTAGACCTCCACAGGGGTCAGAGGAGACCCAGTTCTTC
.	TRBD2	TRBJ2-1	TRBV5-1	CASSLATGGRNEQFF	TGCGCCAGCAGCTTGGCGACGGGGGGGAGGAATGAGCAGTTCTTC
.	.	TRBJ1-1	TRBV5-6	CASSLGGSGNTEAFF	TGTGCCAGCAGCTTGGGAGGGTCTGGGAACACTGAAGCTTTCTTT
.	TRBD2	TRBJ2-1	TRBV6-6	CASSQLAGGLNEQFF	TGTGCCAGCAGCCAACTAGCGGGGGGGCTTAATGAGCAGTTCTTC
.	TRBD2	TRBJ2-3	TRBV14	CASTVASGRFDTQYF	TGTGCCAGCACCGTGGCTAGCGGGAGATTTGATACGCAGTATTTT
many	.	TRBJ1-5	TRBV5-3	CARRTGWQPQHF	TGTGCCAGAAGAACCGGGTGGCAGCCCCAGCATTTT
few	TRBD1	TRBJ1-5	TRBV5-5	CASRDAGTGHQPQHF	TGTGCCAGCAGAGATGCCGGGACAGGGCATCAGCCCCAGCATTTT
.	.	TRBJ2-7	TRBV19	CASSTGYGWEQYF	TGTGCCAGTAGTACAGGTTACGGTTGGGAGCAGTACTTC